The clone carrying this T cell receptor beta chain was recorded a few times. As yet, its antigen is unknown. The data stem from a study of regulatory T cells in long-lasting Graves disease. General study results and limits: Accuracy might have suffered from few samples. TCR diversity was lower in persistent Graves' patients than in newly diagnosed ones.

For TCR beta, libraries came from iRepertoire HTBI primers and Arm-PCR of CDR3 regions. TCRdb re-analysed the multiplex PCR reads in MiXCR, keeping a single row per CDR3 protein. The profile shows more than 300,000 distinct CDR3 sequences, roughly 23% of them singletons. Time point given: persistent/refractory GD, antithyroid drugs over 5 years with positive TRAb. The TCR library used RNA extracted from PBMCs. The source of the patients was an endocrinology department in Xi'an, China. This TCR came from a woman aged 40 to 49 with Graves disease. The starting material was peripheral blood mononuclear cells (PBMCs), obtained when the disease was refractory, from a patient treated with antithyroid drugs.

CDR3 residues: CASSSKGSSYEQYF. CDR3 bases: TGTGCCAGCAGCTCAAAGGGGAGCTCCTACGAGCAGTACTTC. V usage is TRBV5-4 and J usage is TRBJ2-7; D is possibly TRBD1 or TRBD2 (5 bases each). The CDR3 runs to 14 residues. V was trimmed by 3 bases and J by 0 bases, leaving 10 bases between them. The germline CDR1 and CDR2 sequences are SGHNT and YYREEE (reference sequence).